This T cell receptor beta chain emerged from a study of T cells in Graves' hyperthyroidism and ophthalmopathy. This clonotype was detected only a few times. The antigen remains unidentified. Study-level results: Blood held most thyroid clonotypes expanded above 0.001 frequency.

The investigators amplified TCR beta CDR3 regions from RNA transcripts. First-round RT-PCR with HTBI primers amplified the TCR CDR3 region. TCRdb re-analysed the multiplex PCR reads in MiXCR, keeping a single row per CDR3 protein. The data hold about 24,000 distinct CDR3 sequences, with approximately 49% observed a single time. Germline CDR1 KGHSH, CDR2 LQKENI. V lost 6 bases and J 3 bases, leaving 15 bases between the germline ends. This CDR3 comprises 15 residues. Clinicians diagnosed patients from clinical symptoms, serum thyroxine and TRAb, thyroid ultrasound and orbital computed tomography. Sequencing input: blood. The chain joins TRBV18 to TRBJ1-5, with a weak D call TRBD1 (6 bases). The TCR was taken from a woman in her 40s with Graves' hyperthyroidism that later progressed to Graves' ophthalmopathy. This CDR3 is CASSPDRTNNQPQHF. CDR3 nucleotides: TGTGCCAGCTCCCCCGACAGGACAAACAATCAGCCCCAGCATTTT.